The 32 T cell receptor beta chains below all came from one sample that was sequenced in a study of T cell responses to AZD1222 COVID-19 vaccine. Clones were read by immunoSEQ multiplex PCR, and TCRdb kept only the in-frame ones, dropping some. Of about 140,000 clones listed, approximately 92% were seen once; the top ten hold roughly 3.5%. The source material was peripheral blood, sampled 28 days after the second AZD1222 dose. The receptors stem from an adult who received the AZD1222 COVID-19 vaccine.

The genes are TRBV5-1 and TRBJ2-2; 10 bases line up with TRBD2. This CDR3 comprises 17 residues. Trimming removed 0 bases from V and 3 bases from J; junction bases left unmatched: 5. Germline CDR1 reads SGHRS; CDR2 reads YFSETQ. The CDR3 sequence is CASSLASGSGYTGELFF. The CDR3 DNA follows: TGCGCCAGCAGCTTGGCTAGCGGGAGTGGGTACACCGGGGAGCTGTTTTTT.

V is TRBV4-2 and J is TRBJ2-3; 10 bases fit TRBD2. The CDR3 has 19 residues. V was pared by 0 bases and J by 0 bases, with 9 bases of the junction left unmatched. The V gene's germline CDR1 is LGHNA and CDR2 YNFKEQ. The CDR3 sequence is CASSQDYLAGESSTDTQYF. For the CDR3, the DNA is TGTGCCAGCAGCCAAGATTACCTAGCGGGAGAATCGAGCACAGATACGCAGTATTTT.

The V call is TRBV7-2, the J call TRBJ1-6; TRBD1 might be the D (5 bases). Deletions cut 5 bases from V and 10 bases from J, with 21 bases between. The CDR3 has 16 amino acids. Germline CDR1 reads SGHTA; CDR2 reads FQGNSA. CDR3 DNA sequence: TGTGCCAGCAGCGGCCGGGACGGCATAGGCCGCTCACCCCTCCACTTT. Amino acids: CASSGRDGIGRSPLHF.

The chain joins TRBV20-1 to TRBJ2-1; no clear D. This CDR3 is built from 11 residues. The germline V gene has CDR1 DFQATT and CDR2 SNEGSKA (reference sequence). V lost 4 bases to trimming and J lost 8 bases, with 9 bases between them. CDR3 protein: CSAMNRDEQFF. The CDR3 DNA follows: TGCAGTGCTATGAACCGTGATGAGCAGTTCTTC.

CDR3 nucleotides: TGTGCCAGCAGCCCTGATGGCAGGCTCGGCTACACCTTC. Its protein is CASSPDGRLGYTF. The chain uses TRBV5-6 and TRBJ1-2; D ambiguous. The CDR3 runs 13 residues. V was shortened by 4 bases and J by 8 bases, with 15 bases between the two germline ends. Per germline, CDR1 SGHDT and CDR2 YYEEEE.

The chain is built from TRBV10-2 and TRBJ2-5; no firm D call. The CDR3 has 14 amino acids. V was pared by 2 bases and J by 2 bases, with 9 bases between. Germline values: CDR1 WSHSY, CDR2 SAAADI. The chain's CDR3 is CASSEQGVQETQYF. For the CDR3, the DNA is TGCGCCAGCAGTGAGCAAGGCGTTCAAGAGACCCAGTACTTC.

The chain is built from TRBV19 and TRBJ1-1, with D possibly matching TRBD1 (6 bases). Trimming removed 7 bases from V and 7 bases from J, with 22 bases in between. The CDR3 runs 15 residues. CDR1 is LNHDA, CDR2 SQIVND, per germline (reference sequence). The CDR3 DNA reads TGTGCCAGTACCTCTCTTACCGGACAGTGGGGTGAAGCTTTCTTT. It is translated as CASTSLTGQWGEAFF.

This sequence joins TRBV19 and TRBJ2-5, with D perhaps given as TRBD1 or TRBD2 (6 bases each). There are 15 residues in the CDR3. In germline, CDR1 is LNHDA, CDR2 SQIVND (reference sequence). The V end was cut by 2 bases, the J end by 5 bases, with 15 bases between. This chain's CDR3 is CASSISWGAGETQYF. The CDR3 DNA reads as TGTGCCAGTAGTATATCTTGGGGGGCGGGGGAGACCCAGTACTTC. Based on the CDR3 plus reference TRBV19 and TRBJ2-5, the full variable domain is DGGITQSPKYLFRKEGQNVTLSCEQNLNHDAMYWYRQDPGQGLRLIYYSQIVNDFQKGDIAEGYSVSREKKESFPLTVTSAQKNPTAFYLCASSISWGAGETQYFGPGTRLLVL.

The CDR3 region is CATSRDIWGRDQPQHF. The CDR3 nucleotides read TGTGCCACCAGCAGAGATATCTGGGGAAGGGATCAGCCCCAGCATTTT. This chain connects TRBV15 to TRBJ1-5; D is ambiguous. Trimming took 0 bases from V and 5 from J, leaving 14 bases between them. This CDR3 contains 16 residues. Germline V gene lookup returns CDR1 LNHNV and CDR2 YYDKDF (reference sequence).

V usage is TRBV5-1 and J usage is TRBJ2-7, with a possible D match to TRBD1 (6 bases). Per germline, CDR1 SGHRS and CDR2 YFSETQ. V was shortened by 4 bases and J by 2 bases, with 13 bases between the two germline ends. CDR3 length equals 14 residues. Here the CDR3 reads CASSLEGQTYEQYF. The CDR3 DNA sequence: TGCGCCAGCAGCCTGGAAGGACAGACCTACGAGCAGTACTTC.

The rearrangement links TRBV29-1 to TRBJ1-1; D not resolved. The CDR3 totals 11 residues. V was trimmed by 4 bases and J by 6 bases, leaving 9 bases between them. Germline lookup yields CDR1 SQVTM and CDR2 ANQGSEA. In nucleotides, the CDR3 is TGCAGCGTTGCCGGGTTCGCTGAAGCTTTCTTT. As protein: CSVAGFAEAFF.

This rearrangement joins TRBV6-2 or TRBV6-3 to TRBJ1-1, with D possibly TRBD1 on 5 matching bases. The CDR3 is 13 amino acids. Germline V gene sequence: CDR1 MNHEY, CDR2 SVGEGT. Trimming removed 4 bases at V and 2 bases at J, with 8 bases between. The CDR3 protein is CASSLWGNTEAFF. Written as DNA, the CDR3 is TGTGCCAGCAGTTTGTGGGGCAACACTGAAGCTTTCTTT.

The gene calls are TRBV29-1 and TRBJ2-3, with D uncertain. The V and J ends lost 6 bases and 6 bases respectively, with 19 bases between them. Germline CDR1 reads SQVTM; CDR2 reads ANQGSEA. The CDR3 totals 14 residues. The CDR3 reads CSVHPLGQRDTQYF. The DNA of the CDR3 is TGCAGCGTCCATCCCCTAGGGCAGAGGGATACGCAGTATTTT.

The rearrangement links TRBV12-5 to TRBJ2-3; 10 bases match TRBD2. This CDR3 contains 16 residues. CDR1 and CDR2 (germline): LGHNT, FRNRAP. V was pared by 6 bases and J by 1 base, with 7 bases of the junction left unmatched. CDR3 in DNA: TGTGCTAGTGGGGAGGGACTAGCGATACGCACAGATACGCAGTATTTT. Translated, it gives CASGEGLAIRTDTQYF.

The chain carries TRBV6-5 and TRBJ1-4; 7 bases fit TRBD1. This CDR3 is 15 amino acids long. V lost 5 bases, J lost 1 base, and 4 bases stayed unmatched. Germline V lookup: CDR1 MNHEY, CDR2 SVGAGI. The CDR3 loop is CASSTTGETNEKLFF. The CDR3 DNA reads as TGTGCCAGCAGTACTACAGGGGAAACTAATGAAAAACTGTTTTTT.

DNA of the CDR3: TGTGCCAGCAGCTTAGTTAGGGGCCCTGGTTCAGGAGAGCAGTACTTC. Translating it yields CASSLVRGPGSGEQYF. The chain combines TRBV7-9 with TRBJ2-7; D perhaps matches TRBD1 (5 bases). The germline V gene has CDR1 SEHNR and CDR2 FQNEAQ (reference sequence). The CDR3 runs 16 residues. V lost 1 base, J lost 7 bases, and 20 bases lay in between.

V usage is TRBV20-1 and J usage is TRBJ1-2; D perhaps matches TRBD1 (6 bases). In germline, CDR1 is DFQATT, CDR2 SNEGSKA (reference sequence). CDR3 length: 10 residues. The V and J ends lost 8 bases and 7 bases respectively, with 11 bases between them. Here the CDR3 reads CSPGAGGYTF. The DNA of the CDR3 is TGCAGTCCAGGGGCTGGTGGCTACACCTTC.

This chain links TRBV5-8 with TRBJ1-2; no firm D call. V shed 0 bases and J shed 4 bases, with 7 bases lying between them. The V gene's germline CDR1 is SGHTS and CDR2 YDEGEE. CDR3 length: 13 residues. The CDR3 DNA is TGTGCCAGCAGCTTGGTGGGATTCTATGGCTACACCTTC. Protein: CASSLVGFYGYTF. Together with reference TRBV5-8 and TRBJ1-2, the CDR3 gives the full variable domain: EAGVTQSPTHLIKTRGQQATLRCSPISGHTSVYWYQQALGLGLQFLLWYDEGEERNRGNFPPRFSGRQFPNYSSELNVNALELEDSALYLCASSLVGFYGYTFGSGTRLTVV.

The J gene is TRBJ1-6, the V gene TRBV28, with 9 bases matching TRBD1. Germline CDR1 and CDR2: MDHEN and SYDVKM. The CDR3 runs to 14 residues. J gave up 10 bases and V 8 bases, and 9 bases lay outside the gene matches. The DNA for the CDR3 is TGTGCCAGCGCACGCCGGGACAGGGACTCACCCCTCCACTTT. Encoded protein: CASARRDRDSPLHF.

J is TRBJ1-1 and V is TRBV20-1; D ambiguous. There are 11 residues in the CDR3. Trimming removed 5 bases from V and 2 bases from J, with 6 bases in between. The germline V gene encodes CDR1 DFQATT and CDR2 SNEGSKA (reference sequence). CDR3 sequence reads: CSAVENTEAFF. In DNA form, the CDR3 reads TGCAGTGCTGTAGAAAACACTGAAGCTTTCTTT.

Only one count was recorded for this clone. This chain joins TRBV4-2 and TRBJ2-3; no clear D gene. The CDR3 runs to 16 residues. The V gene lost 1 base and the J gene lost 2 bases, with 13 bases spanning the gap. CDR1 is LGHNA and CDR2 is YNFKEQ in the germline V gene. In DNA, the CDR3 is TGTGCCAGCAGCCAAGGGTCCACGAGACCCACAGATACGCAGTATTTT. It codes for CASSQGSTRPTDTQYF.

The chain uses TRBV6-2 or TRBV6-3 and TRBJ2-7, with TRBD1 as a possible D gene (5 bases). V was clipped by 2 bases and J by 5 bases, with 10 bases between them. The CDR3 runs to 13 residues. The germline CDR1 and CDR2 sequences are MNHEY and SVGEGT. CDR3 protein: CASSYRTRNEQYF. CDR3 nucleotides: TGTGCCAGCAGTTACAGGACAAGGAACGAGCAGTACTTC.

This clone is a singleton in its sample. The chain carries TRBV3-1 (or the pseudogene TRBV3-2) and TRBJ2-5; TRBD2 matches 10 bases. Germline V gene data show CDR1 as LGHDT and CDR2 as YNNKEL (reference sequence). The CDR3 contains 15 residues. The V gene end was trimmed by 0 bases and the J gene end by 5 bases; junction bases not matched to a gene: 3. The CDR3 spells CASSQDLAGVETQYF. CDR3 nucleotides: TGTGCCAGCAGCCAAGACCTAGCGGGAGTCGAGACCCAGTACTTC.

This chain uses TRBV4-3 with TRBJ1-2; D gene ambiguous. This CDR3 comprises 15 residues. V lost 0 bases and J 7 bases, leaving 15 bases between the germline ends. Germline CDR1 LGHNA, CDR2 YSLEER. This CDR3 is CASSQDRQPRFGYTF. The CDR3 coding sequence is TGCGCCAGCAGCCAAGATAGGCAGCCTAGGTTTGGCTACACCTTC.

The CDR3 DNA follows: TGTGCCAGCACCGTCTCGACAGAAGCTTTCTTT. Translation gives CASTVSTEAFF. The chain is built from TRBV5-8 and TRBJ1-1; D call uncertain. Trimming took off 6 bases at V and 8 bases at J, with 11 bases between the two ends. This CDR3 has 11 residues. Per the germline V gene, CDR1 is SGHTS and CDR2 is YDEGEE.

The chain has TRBV5-1 and TRBJ2-7, with D unclear. There are 16 residues in the CDR3. The ends were cut back, 0 bases at V and 2 bases at J, with 15 bases in the middle. Germline V gene lookup returns CDR1 SGHRS and CDR2 YFSETQ. The CDR3 DNA sequence: TGCGCCAGCAGCTTGGTTAGAGGCAGGCGGCCCTACGAGCAGTACTTC. This translates into CASSLVRGRRPYEQYF.

The chain links TRBV15 to TRBJ2-7; TRBD1 matches at 8 bases. V dropped 5 bases and J dropped 7; count of bases not matched to a gene: 13. Germline-derived CDR1 and CDR2 are LNHNV and YYDKDF (reference sequence). The CDR3 is 15 residues long. The CDR3 nucleotides are TGTGCCACCAGCCTAACCCAGGGGGCGGGAAGGGAGCAGTACTTC. Translating gives CATSLTQGAGREQYF.

The rearrangement links TRBV30 to TRBJ1-2, with D hard to call. Germline V gene data show CDR1 as GTSNPN and CDR2 as SVGIG (reference sequence). The CDR3 runs to 13 residues. The V end was cut by 2 bases, the J end by 3 bases, with 10 bases between. As DNA, the CDR3 is TGTGCCTGGAGTTCCGGATACGACTATGGCTACACCTTC. It codes for CAWSSGYDYGYTF. The whole variable domain, remainder taken from reference TRBV30 and TRBJ1-2, is SQTIHQWPATLVQPVGSPLSLECTVEGTSNPNLYWYRQAAGRGLQLLFYSVGIGQISSEVPQNLSASRPQDRQFILSSKKLLLSDSGFYLCAWSSGYDYGYTFGSGTRLTVV.

This sequence joins TRBV5-3 and TRBJ1-1, with 7 bases lining up with TRBD1. TRBV5-3 is sorted into the ORF group, with uncertain function. This CDR3 has 14 amino acids. V was pared by 1 base and J by 5 bases, with 5 bases of the junction left unmatched. CDR3: CARSLNQGETEAFF. CDR3 in DNA: TGTGCCAGAAGCTTGAACCAGGGGGAAACTGAAGCTTTCTTT.

The chain has TRBV5-1 and TRBJ1-6, with 8 nucleotides matching TRBD1. The CDR3 has 14 amino acids. The ends lost 4 bases at V and 9 bases at J; junction bases unmatched: 6. Germline V CDR1 and CDR2: SGHRS, YFSETQ. CDR3 residues: CASSPGQGGSPLHF. DNA for the CDR3: TGCGCCAGCAGCCCAGGACAGGGAGGTTCACCCCTCCACTTT. The whole variable domain, filled in from reference TRBV5-1 and TRBJ1-6, reads KAGVTQTPRYLIKTRGQQVTLSCSPISGHRSVSWYQQTPGQGLQFLFEYFSETQRNKGNFPGRFSGRQFSNSRSEMNVSTLELGDSALYLCASSPGQGGSPLHFGNGTRLTVT.

This clone was seen only a few times. The chain couples TRBV7-3 to TRBJ2-2; D possibly matches TRBD1 or TRBD2 (6 bases each). This CDR3 is built from 18 residues. Germline V gives CDR1 SGHTA, CDR2 FQGTGA. Trimming took off 0 bases at V and 0 bases at J, with 14 bases between the two ends. In nucleotides, the CDR3 is TGTGCCAGCAGCTTAACCGTTCCGGGGGCTTCGAACACCGGGGAGCTGTTTTTT. Residues: CASSLTVPGASNTGELFF.

V gene TRBV12-5 combines with J gene TRBJ2-7, with 9 bases fitting TRBD1. The germline CDR1 and CDR2 sequences are LGHNT and FRNRAP. The CDR3 loop spans 11 amino acids. Trimming at V came to 9 bases and at J to 5 bases, leaving 2 bases not matched to a gene. The CDR3 protein is CASGQGNEQYF. The CDR3 bases are TGTGCTAGCGGACAGGGGAACGAGCAGTACTTC.